A single sample is the source of the 7 T cell receptor beta chains below, sequenced in a study of cytomegalovirus exposure and HLA in healthy donors. The study ran its PCR with 60 Vbeta and 13 Jbeta primers. Assay used: immunoSEQ multiplex PCR; TCRdb lists only in-frame clones, some missing. The sample carries 80,000 to 95,000 clones, roughly 86% recorded once. The sample taken for sequencing was PBMCs. The source is a man between 25 and 39 years old in good health and CMV-seropositive.

The rearrangement links TRBV6-4 to TRBJ2-2, with D unresolved. V dropped 3 bases and J dropped 3 bases, with 5 bases sitting between them. Germline CDR1 and CDR2: MRHNA and SNTAGT. There are 13 residues in the CDR3. The CDR3 loop reads CASSEADTGELFF. The CDR3 nucleotides read TGTGCCAGCAGTGAGGCAGACACCGGGGAGCTGTTTTTT.

The J gene is TRBJ2-5, the V gene TRBV4-1, with 10 bases fitting TRBD2. V shed 0 bases, J shed 5 bases, and the junction held 9 bases outside the gene matches. The CDR3 loop spans 17 amino acids. Germline assignment: CDR1 MGHRA and CDR2 YSYEKL. Written as DNA, the CDR3 is TGCGCCAGCAGCCAAGATGTTCCAGCGGGAGGGTGGGAGACCCAGTACTTC. Its translation is CASSQDVPAGGWETQYF.

The CDR3 DNA follows: TGTGCCAGCATCCCTCGGGAGACAGGGGTCCCGTATGGCTACACCTTC. It is translated as CASIPRETGVPYGYTF. The V and J genes are TRBV28 and TRBJ1-2; TRBD1 matches 8 bases. CDR1 is MDHEN, CDR2 SYDVKM, per germline. V lost 7 bases, J lost 5 bases, and 15 bases stayed unmatched. The CDR3 length is 16 residues.

The CDR3 DNA sequence: TGTGCCAGCAGCTTGGCGTGGGGACAGGGGATAGGAAACACCATATATTTT. Translation gives CASSLAWGQGIGNTIYF. V gene TRBV7-9 combines with J gene TRBJ1-3; 10 bases line up with TRBD1. Looked up from germline, CDR1 is SEHNR and CDR2 is FQNEAQ (reference sequence). J lost 4 bases, V lost 3 bases, and 9 bases had no gene match. CDR3 length: 17 residues.

The rearrangement links TRBV15 to TRBJ2-5; no reliable D call. Trimming removed 0 bases from V and 1 base from J, with 9 bases in between. From germline, CDR1 is LNHNV and CDR2 YYDKDF (reference sequence). The CDR3 is 15 residues long. In DNA form, the CDR3 reads TGTGCCACCAGCAGAGACCCAGGCCCCCAAGAGACCCAGTACTTC. It codes for CATSRDPGPQETQYF.

V gene TRBV30 combines with J gene TRBJ1-3; D ambiguous. This CDR3 spans 16 amino acids. The germline V gene has CDR1 GTSNPN and CDR2 SVGIG (reference sequence). Trimming stripped 4 bases from V and 0 bases from J, with 16 bases between. CDR3 nucleotide sequence: TGTGCCTGGACCCAACGGCGGACTTTCTCTGGAAACACCATATATTTT. Translated: CAWTQRRTFSGNTIYF.

CDR3 in amino acids: CASSQDILYEQYF. The CDR3 DNA sequence: TGTGCCAGTAGTCAGGACATATTATACGAGCAGTACTTC. The V call is TRBV19, the J call TRBJ2-7, with a weak D call TRBD1 (5 bases). Germline lookup yields CDR1 LNHDA and CDR2 SQIVND (reference sequence). This CDR3 spans 13 amino acids. The V end lost 5 bases, the J end lost 4 bases, and 12 bases lay between the germline ends.